In this sample, the clone carrying this T cell receptor beta chain turned up a few times. The antigen is unknown. This sample is part of a study of T-cell reconstitution after alpha-beta-depleted transplantation in children. The study's findings and limits: The main origin of T-cell counts and diversity one year after transplant was newly produced T cells.

The CDR3 spans 15 residues. CDR1 and CDR2 (germline): SGHRS, YFSETQ. Trimming cost V 3 bases and J 9 bases; bases outside gene matches: 11. A library of TCRbeta sequences, prepared with unique molecular identifiers, was generated. Each CDR3 protein gets one entry after TCRdb re-called the PCR reads with MiXCR. The table records about 210,000 distinct CDR3 sequences, around a sixth of them present only once. Source: PBMCs, mostly from graft donor cells, taken 360 days after TCRalphabeta/CD19-depleted stem cell transplant. This receptor was taken from a male patient between 2 and 10 years old who had a stem cell transplant for acute lymphoblastic leukemia, so the T cells may come from the graft donor. The chain recombines TRBV5-1 with TRBJ2-1; TRBD1 agrees at 8 bases. The CDR3 nucleotides read TGCGCCAGCAGCTCGACAGGGGATCACGGTCTTGAGCAGTTCTTC. This translates into CASSSTGDHGLEQFF.